These 6 T cell receptor beta chains came from one sample sequenced in a study of CD8 T cells in ankylosing spondylitis. One entry per CDR3 protein results from TCRdb running MiXCR on the 5' RACE reads. The sample contains 250,000 to 400,000 distinct CDR3 sequences, roughly 10% of which appear only once. Sequenced sample: blood, either unsorted or a sorted T cell fraction (not recorded which). The receptors were gathered from a female donor with ankylosing spondylitis or in good health (not recorded which).

This clonotype was recorded many times. CDR3 nucleotides: TGTGCCAGCAGCAGTTACAGGGAGGGAGCTGAAAAACTGTTTTTT. This encodes CASSSYREGAEKLFF. The chain couples TRBV5-4 to TRBJ1-4; TRBD1 is a possible D gene (6 bases). CDR1 and CDR2 from the germline V gene are SGHNT and YYREEE (reference sequence). Trimming took off 4 bases at V and 7 bases at J, with 17 bases between the two ends. This CDR3 comprises 15 residues. The full variable domain, its missing parts supplied by reference TRBV5-4 and TRBJ1-4, is ETGVTQSPTHLIKTRGQQVTLRCSSQSGHNTVSWYQQALGQGPQFIFQYYREEENGRGNFPPRFSGLQFPNYSSELNVNALELDDSALYLCASSSYREGAEKLFFGSGTQLSVL.

This clonotype was seen many times. This chain uses TRBV10-3 with TRBJ2-3; no reliable D call. The germline gives CDR1 ENHRY, CDR2 SYGVKD. The CDR3 has 13 amino acids. V gave up 3 bases and J gave up 5 bases, with 9 bases separating them. The DNA of the CDR3 is TGTGCCATCAGTGAACGCCGCGGAGATACGCAGTATTTT. It specifies CAISERRGDTQYF.

The V and J genes are TRBV27 and TRBJ2-2; a possible D gene is TRBD1 (5 bases). Germline values: CDR1 MNHEY, CDR2 SMNVEV (reference sequence). This CDR3 spans 19 amino acids. V lost 6 bases and J lost 0, with 23 bases in between. For the CDR3, the DNA is TGTGCCAGCAGACGAACCAACGGCAGGGAAAACGCGAACACCGGGGAGCTGTTTTTT. It codes for CASRRTNGRENANTGELFF.

The table lists this clonotype with many counts. The CDR3, as DNA: TGCGCCAGCAGCCCGACGGACGGAACCTACGAGCAGTACTTC. This codes for CASSPTDGTYEQYF. The rearrangement joins TRBV5-1 to TRBJ2-7; no clear D. The CDR3 extends over 14 amino acids. Between the trimmed V and J ends, which lost 4 bases and 2 bases, there was a span of 13 bases. Germline V gene lookup returns CDR1 SGHRS and CDR2 YFSETQ.

This clonotype was counted a few times. The chain is built from TRBV7-2 and TRBJ2-1; D ambiguous. The CDR3 covers 13 residues. Germline CDR1 and CDR2: SGHTA and FQGNSA. V lost 1 base and J 6 bases, leaving 7 bases between the germline ends. CDR3: CASSLDGFNEQFF. DNA for the CDR3: TGTGCCAGCAGCTTAGACGGGTTCAATGAGCAGTTCTTC.

The chain links TRBV10-3 to TRBJ2-7, with 12 positions matching TRBD2. Looked up from germline, CDR1 is ENHRY and CDR2 is SYGVKD. The V gene end was trimmed by 3 bases and the J gene end by 7 bases; junction bases not matched to a gene: 10. The CDR3 totals 16 residues. The CDR3 reads CAISEFGLAGFGEQYF. The CDR3 nucleotides are TGTGCCATCAGTGAATTTGGACTAGCGGGATTCGGGGAGCAGTACTTC.